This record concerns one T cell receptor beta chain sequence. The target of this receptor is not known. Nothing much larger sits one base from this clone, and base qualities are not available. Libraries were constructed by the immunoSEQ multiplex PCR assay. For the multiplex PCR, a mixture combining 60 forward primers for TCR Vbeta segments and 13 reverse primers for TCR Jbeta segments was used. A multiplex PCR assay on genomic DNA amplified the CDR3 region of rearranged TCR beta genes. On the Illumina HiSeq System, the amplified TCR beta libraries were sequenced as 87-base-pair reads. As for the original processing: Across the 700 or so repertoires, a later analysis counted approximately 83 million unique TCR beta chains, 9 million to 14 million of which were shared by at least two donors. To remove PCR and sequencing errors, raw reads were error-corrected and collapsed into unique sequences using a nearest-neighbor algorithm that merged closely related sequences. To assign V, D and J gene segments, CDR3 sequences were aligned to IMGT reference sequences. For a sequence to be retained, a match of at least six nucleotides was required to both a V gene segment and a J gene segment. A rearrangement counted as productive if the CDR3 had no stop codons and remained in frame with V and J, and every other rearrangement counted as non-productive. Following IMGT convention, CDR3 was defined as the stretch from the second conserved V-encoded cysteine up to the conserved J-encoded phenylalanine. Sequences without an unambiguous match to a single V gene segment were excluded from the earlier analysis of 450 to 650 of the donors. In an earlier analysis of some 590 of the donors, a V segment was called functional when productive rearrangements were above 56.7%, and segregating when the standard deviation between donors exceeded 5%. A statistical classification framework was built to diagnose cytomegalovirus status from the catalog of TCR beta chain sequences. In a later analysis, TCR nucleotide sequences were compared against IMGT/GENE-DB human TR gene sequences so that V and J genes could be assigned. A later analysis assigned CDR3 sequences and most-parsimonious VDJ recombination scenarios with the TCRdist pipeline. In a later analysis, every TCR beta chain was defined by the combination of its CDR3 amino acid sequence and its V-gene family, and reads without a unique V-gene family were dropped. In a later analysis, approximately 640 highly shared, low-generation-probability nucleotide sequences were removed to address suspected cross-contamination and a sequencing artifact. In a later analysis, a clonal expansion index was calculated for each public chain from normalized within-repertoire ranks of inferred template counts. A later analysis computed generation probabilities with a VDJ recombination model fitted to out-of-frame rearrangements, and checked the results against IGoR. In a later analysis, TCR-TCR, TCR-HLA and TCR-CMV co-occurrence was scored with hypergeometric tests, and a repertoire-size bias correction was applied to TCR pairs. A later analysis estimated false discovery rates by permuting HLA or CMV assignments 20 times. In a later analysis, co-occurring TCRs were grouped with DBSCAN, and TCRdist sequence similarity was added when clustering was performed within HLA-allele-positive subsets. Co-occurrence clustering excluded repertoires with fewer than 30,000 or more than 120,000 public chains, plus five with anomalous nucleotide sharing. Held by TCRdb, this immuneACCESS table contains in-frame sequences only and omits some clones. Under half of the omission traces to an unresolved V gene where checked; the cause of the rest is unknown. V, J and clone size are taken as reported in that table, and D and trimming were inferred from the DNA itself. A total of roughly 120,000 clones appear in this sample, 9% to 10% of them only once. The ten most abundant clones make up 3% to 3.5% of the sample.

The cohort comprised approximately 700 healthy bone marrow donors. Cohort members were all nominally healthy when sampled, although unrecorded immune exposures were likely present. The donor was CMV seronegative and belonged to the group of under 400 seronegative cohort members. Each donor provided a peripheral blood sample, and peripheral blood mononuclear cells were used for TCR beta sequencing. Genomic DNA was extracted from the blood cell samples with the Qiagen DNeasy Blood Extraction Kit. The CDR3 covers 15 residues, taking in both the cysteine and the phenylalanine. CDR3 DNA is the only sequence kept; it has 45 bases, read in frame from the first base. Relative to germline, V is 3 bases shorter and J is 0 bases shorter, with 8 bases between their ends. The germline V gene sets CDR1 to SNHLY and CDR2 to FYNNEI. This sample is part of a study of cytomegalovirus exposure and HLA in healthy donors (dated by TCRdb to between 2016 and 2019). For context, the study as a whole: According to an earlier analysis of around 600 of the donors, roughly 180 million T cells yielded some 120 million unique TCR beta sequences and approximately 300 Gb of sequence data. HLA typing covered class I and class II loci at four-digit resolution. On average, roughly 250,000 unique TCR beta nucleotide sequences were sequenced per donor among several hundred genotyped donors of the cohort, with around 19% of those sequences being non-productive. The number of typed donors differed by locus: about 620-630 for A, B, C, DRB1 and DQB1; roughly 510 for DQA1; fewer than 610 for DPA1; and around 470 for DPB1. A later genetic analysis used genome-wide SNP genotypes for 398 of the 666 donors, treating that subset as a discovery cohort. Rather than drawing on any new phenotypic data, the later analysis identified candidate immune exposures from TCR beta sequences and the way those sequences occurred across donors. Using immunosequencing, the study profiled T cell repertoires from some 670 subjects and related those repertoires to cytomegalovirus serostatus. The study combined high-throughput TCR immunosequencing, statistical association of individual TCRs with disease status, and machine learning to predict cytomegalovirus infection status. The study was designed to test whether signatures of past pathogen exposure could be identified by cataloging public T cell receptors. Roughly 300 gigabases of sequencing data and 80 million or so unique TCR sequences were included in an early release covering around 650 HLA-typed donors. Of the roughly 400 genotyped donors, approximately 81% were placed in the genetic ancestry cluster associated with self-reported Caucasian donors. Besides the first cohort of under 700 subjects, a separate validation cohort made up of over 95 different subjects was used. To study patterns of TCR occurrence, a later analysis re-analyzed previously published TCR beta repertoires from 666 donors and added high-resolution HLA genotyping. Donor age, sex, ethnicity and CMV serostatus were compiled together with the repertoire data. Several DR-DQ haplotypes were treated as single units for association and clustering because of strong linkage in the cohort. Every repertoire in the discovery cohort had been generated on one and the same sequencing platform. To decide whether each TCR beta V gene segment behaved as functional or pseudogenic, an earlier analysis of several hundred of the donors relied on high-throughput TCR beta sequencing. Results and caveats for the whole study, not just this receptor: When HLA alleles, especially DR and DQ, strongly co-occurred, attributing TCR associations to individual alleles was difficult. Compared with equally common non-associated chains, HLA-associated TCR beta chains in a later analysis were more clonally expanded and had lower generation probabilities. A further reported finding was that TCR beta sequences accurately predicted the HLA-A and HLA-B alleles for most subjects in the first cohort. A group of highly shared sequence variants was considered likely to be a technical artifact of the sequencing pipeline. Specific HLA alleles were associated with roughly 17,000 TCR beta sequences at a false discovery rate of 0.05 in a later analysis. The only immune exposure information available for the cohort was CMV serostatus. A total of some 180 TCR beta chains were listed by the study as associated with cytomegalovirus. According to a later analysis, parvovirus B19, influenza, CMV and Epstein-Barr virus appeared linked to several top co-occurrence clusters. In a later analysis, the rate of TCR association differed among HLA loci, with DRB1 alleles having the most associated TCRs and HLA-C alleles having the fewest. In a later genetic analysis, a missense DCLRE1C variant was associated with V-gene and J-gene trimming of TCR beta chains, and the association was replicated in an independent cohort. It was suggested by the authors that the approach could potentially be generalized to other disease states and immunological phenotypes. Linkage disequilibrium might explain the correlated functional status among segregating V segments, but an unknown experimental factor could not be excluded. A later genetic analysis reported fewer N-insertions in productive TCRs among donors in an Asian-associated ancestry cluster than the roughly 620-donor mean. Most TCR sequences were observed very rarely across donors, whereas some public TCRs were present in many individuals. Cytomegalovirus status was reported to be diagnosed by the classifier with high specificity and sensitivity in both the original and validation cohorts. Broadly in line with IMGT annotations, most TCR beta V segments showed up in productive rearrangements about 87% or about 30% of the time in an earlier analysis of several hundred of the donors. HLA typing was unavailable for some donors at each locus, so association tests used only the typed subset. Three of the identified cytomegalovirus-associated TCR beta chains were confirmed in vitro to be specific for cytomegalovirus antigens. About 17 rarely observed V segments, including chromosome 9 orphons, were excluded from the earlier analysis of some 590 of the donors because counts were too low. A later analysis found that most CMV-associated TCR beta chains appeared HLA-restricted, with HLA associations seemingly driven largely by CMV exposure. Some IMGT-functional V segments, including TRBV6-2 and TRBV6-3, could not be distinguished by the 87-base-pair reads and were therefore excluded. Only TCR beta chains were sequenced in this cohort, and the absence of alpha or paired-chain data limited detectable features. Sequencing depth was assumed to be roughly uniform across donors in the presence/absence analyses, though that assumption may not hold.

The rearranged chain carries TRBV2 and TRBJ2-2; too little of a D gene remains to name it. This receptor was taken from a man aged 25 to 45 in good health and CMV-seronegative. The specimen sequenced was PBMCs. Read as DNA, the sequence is TGTGCCAGCAGTGAGAGTGGAGCGAACACCGGGGAGCTGTTTTTT. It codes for CASSESGANTGELFF.